This TCR beta chain appears in the sequencing data of a study of T-cell reconstitution after alpha-beta-depleted transplantation in children. Findings of the study overall: Two months or so post-transplant, alpha-beta T cells reportedly derived from several hundred expanded graft clones.

The library targeted TCRbeta and was prepared with unique molecular identifiers. TCRdb analysed the PCR reads with MiXCR anew, one entry per CDR3 protein. This sample carries a few hundred thousand distinct CDR3 sequences, 27% of them seen once, and the ten largest clones take around 36%. As concerns this clonotype: Its antigen is unidentified.

This CDR3 region has 16 residues. Losses at the gene ends were 5 bases for V and 2 bases for J; bases not matched to a gene: 8. The germline V gene has CDR1 SSHAT and CDR2 FNYEAQ (reference sequence). Source: PBMCs, taken before TCRalphabeta/CD19-depleted stem cell transplant. V gene TRBV7-7 combines with J gene TRBJ2-3; 9 bases map to TRBD2. This TCR was recovered from a boy less than two years old with Wiskott-Aldrich syndrome, due to receive a stem cell transplant. CDR3 sequence: CASSPRAGGPTDTQYF. The CDR3 nucleotides are TGTGCCAGCAGCCCCCGGGCGGGAGGGCCCACAGATACGCAGTATTTT.